Described below is a single TCR beta chain sequence and its context. What it binds is unknown. The data originate from a study of T cells in localized non-small cell lung cancer. Notes on the study in general: A median of about 50 clones ranked among the top 100 in tumor appeared in adjacent lung.

Germline CDR1 is GTSNPN and CDR2 is SVGIG (reference sequence). Trimming left V 4 bases short and J 5 bases short, with 11 bases between. The CDR3 contains 12 residues. Some clones are missing from TCRdb's copy, which holds only in-frame ones; the method was immunoSEQ multiplex PCR. The sample holds approximately 41,000 clones, roughly 86% seen once. Specimen: peripheral blood, collected before any cancer treatment. The chain links TRBV30 to TRBJ2-5; perhaps D is TRBD1 or TRBD2 (6 bases each). The source is a female donor older than 55 with stage I squamous cell lung carcinoma. CDR3 nucleotides: TGTGCCTGGAACGGGGGCGAGGAGACCCAGTACTTC. This gives the protein CAWNGGEETQYF.